This T cell receptor beta chain was retrieved from a study of spatial heterogeneity in lung cancer. This CDR3 has 13 residues. V lost 5 bases, J lost 4 bases, and 11 bases lay in between. Described time point: sample taken at primary tumor resection. Whole RNA came from tumor, nontumor lung or frozen PBMC and was sequenced without being sorted. This clonotype was seen ten or more times. MiXCR, applied by TCRdb to the 5' RACE reads, yields one record per CDR3 protein. The data show more than 20,000 distinct CDR3 sequences, around 13% seen once. This sequence was found in a female donor with early-stage non-small cell lung cancer. The chain combines TRBV12-3 or TRBV12-4 with TRBJ1-2, with D perhaps matching TRBD1 (5 bases). Sample: PBMCs, taken at surgery. CDR3 DNA: TGTGCCAGCAGTACGACAGATTCCTATGGCTACACCTTC. Its protein is CASSTTDSYGYTF.